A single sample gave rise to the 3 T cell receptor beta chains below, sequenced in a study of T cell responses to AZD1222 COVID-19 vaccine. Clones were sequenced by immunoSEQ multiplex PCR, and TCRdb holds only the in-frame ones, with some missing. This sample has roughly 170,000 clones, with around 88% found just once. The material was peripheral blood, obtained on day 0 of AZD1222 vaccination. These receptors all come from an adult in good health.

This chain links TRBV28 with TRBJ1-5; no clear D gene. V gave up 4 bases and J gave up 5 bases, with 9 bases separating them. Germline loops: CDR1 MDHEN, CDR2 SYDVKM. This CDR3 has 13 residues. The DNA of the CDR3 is TGTGCCAGCAGTTACGAAGAATATCAGCCCCAGCATTTT. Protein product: CASSYEEYQPQHF.

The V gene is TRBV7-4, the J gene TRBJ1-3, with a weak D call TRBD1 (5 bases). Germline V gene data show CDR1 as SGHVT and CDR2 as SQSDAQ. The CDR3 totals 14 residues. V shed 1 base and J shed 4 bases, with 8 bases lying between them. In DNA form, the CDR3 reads TGTGCCAGCAGCTTAGTCAGGGAGGGAAACACCATATATTTT. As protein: CASSLVREGNTIYF.

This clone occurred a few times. The chain's CDR3 is CASGKGLGGYTF. The DNA of the CDR3 is TGTGCCAGCGGGAAGGGATTGGGAGGCTACACCTTC. The chain combines TRBV28 with TRBJ1-2; D unresolved. The CDR3 runs 12 residues. V was trimmed by 8 bases and J by 8 bases, leaving 15 bases between them. The germline gives CDR1 MDHEN, CDR2 SYDVKM.